At least ten counts were recorded for the clone carrying this T cell receptor beta chain. Its antigen is unidentified. The sample comes from a study of T-cell reconstitution after alpha-beta-depleted transplantation in children. A TCRbeta library incorporating unique molecular identifiers was prepared. One entry per CDR3 protein, called by TCRdb with MiXCR from the PCR reads. This table holds roughly 160,000 distinct CDR3 sequences, around 10% found once. Points from the study as a whole: Surviving thymic progenitors and recipient T cells were the source of high TCRbeta diversity at day 60 in some patients. Several hundred expanded graft clones reportedly were the source of alpha-beta T cells about two months after transplant.

The CDR3 has 15 amino acids. V lost 6 bases, J lost 4 bases, and 17 bases lay in between. CDR1 is MNHEY, CDR2 SMNVEV, per germline (reference sequence). This sequence was found in a boy aged 2-15 years with acute myeloid leukemia, due to receive a stem cell transplant. J is TRBJ2-3 and V is TRBV27; a weak D match, TRBD1 (5 bases). The sample was PBMCs, taken before TCRalphabeta/CD19-depleted stem cell transplant. The CDR3 DNA is TGTGCCAGCAGCCCAGTGGGGCTTGGGGCAGATACGCAGTATTTT. Amino acids: CASSPVGLGADTQYF.